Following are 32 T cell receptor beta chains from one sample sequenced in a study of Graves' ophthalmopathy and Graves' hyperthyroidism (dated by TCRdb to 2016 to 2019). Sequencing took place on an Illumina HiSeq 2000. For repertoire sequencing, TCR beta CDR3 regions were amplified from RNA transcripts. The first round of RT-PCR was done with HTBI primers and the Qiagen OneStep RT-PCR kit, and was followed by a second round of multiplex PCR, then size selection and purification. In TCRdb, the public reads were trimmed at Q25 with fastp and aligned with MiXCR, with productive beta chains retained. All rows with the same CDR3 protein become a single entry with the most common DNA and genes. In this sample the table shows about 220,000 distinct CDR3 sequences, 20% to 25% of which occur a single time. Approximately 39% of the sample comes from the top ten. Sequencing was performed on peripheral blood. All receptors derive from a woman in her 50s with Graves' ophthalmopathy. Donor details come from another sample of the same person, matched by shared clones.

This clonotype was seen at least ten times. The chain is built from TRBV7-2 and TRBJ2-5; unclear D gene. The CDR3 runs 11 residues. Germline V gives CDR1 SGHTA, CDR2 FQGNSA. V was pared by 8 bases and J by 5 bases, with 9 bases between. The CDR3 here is CASGLRETQYF. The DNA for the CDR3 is TGTGCCAGCGGGTTAAGGGAGACCCAGTACTTC.

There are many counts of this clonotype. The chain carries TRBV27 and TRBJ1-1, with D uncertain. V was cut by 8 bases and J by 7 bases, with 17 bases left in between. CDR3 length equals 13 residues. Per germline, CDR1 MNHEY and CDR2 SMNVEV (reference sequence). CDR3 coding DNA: TGTGCCAGCCGACTCGGAGGGAGAAATGAAGCTTTCTTT. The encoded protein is CASRLGGRNEAFF.

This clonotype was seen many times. Here the CDR3 DNA reads TGCAGTGCTCCGGGACAGGGGGCCTTAGAGAACACTGAAGCTTTCTTT. Amino acid sequence: CSAPGQGALENTEAFF. The chain uses TRBV20-1 and TRBJ1-1; 12 bases match TRBD1. Germline V CDR1 and CDR2: DFQATT, SNEGSKA (reference sequence). This CDR3 is built from 16 residues. J was trimmed by 1 base and V by 5 bases; bases with no gene match: 8.

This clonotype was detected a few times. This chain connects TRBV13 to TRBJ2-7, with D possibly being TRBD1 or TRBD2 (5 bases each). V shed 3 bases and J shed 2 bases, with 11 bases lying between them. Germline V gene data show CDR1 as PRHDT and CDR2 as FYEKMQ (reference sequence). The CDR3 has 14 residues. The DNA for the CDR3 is TGTGCCAGCAGCTTTTGGGGGAACCCCTACGAGCAGTACTTC. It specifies CASSFWGNPYEQYF.

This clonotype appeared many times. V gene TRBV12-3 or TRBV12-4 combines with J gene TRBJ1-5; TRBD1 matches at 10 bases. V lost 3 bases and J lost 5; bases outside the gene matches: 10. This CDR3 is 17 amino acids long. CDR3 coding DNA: TGTGCCAGCAGTTTGGTCTGGGGGACAGGGGCGGATCAGCCCCAGCATTTT. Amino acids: CASSLVWGTGADQPQHF.

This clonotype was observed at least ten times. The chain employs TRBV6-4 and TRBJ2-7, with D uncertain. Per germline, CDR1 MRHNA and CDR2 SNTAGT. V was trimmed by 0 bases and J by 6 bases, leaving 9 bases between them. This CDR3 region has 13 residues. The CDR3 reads CASSDSKRVEQYF. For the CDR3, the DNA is TGTGCCAGCAGTGACTCTAAAAGAGTCGAGCAGTACTTC.

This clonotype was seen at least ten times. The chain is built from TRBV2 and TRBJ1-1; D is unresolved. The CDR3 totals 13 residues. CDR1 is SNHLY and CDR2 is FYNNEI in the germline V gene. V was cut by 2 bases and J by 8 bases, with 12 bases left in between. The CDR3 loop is CASSEMPGAEAFF. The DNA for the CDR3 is TGTGCCAGCAGTGAAATGCCGGGAGCAGAAGCTTTCTTT. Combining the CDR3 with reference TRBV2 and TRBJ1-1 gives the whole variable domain EPEVTQTPSHQVTQMGQEVILRCVPISNHLYFYWYRQILGQKVEFLVSFYNNEISEKSEIFDDQFSVERPDGSNFTLKIRSTKLEDSAMYFCASSEMPGAEAFFGQGTRLTVV.

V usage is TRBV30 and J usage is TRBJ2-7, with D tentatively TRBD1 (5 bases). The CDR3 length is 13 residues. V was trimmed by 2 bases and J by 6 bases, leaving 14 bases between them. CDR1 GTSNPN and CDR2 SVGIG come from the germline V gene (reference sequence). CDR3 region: CAWSFTGTGEQYF. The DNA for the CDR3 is TGTGCCTGGAGTTTCACTGGAACAGGCGAGCAGTACTTC.

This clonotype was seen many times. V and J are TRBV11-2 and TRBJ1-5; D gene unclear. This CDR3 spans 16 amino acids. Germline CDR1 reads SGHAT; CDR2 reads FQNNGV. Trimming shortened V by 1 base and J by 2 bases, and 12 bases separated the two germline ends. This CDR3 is CASSLGGRRGNQPQHF. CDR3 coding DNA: TGTGCCAGCAGCTTAGGAGGTCGTCGAGGCAATCAGCCCCAGCATTTT. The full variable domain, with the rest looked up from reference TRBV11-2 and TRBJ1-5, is EAGVAQSPRYKIIEKRQSVAFWCNPISGHATLYWYQQILGQGPKLLIQFQNNGVVDDSQLPKDRFSAERLKGVDSTLKIQPAKLEDSAVYLCASSLGGRRGNQPQHFGDGTRLSIL.

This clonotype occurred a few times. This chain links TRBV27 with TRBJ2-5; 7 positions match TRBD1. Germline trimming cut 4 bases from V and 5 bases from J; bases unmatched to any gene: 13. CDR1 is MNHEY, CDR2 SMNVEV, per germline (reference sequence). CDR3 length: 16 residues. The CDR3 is CASSSRTGVLVETQYF. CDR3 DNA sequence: TGTGCCAGCAGTTCCAGAACAGGGGTGTTGGTGGAGACCCAGTACTTC.

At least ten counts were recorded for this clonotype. DNA for the CDR3: TGCGCCAGCAGCTCGTCTCGGGACACTCGCTCTGGAAACACCATATATTTT. Amino acids: CASSSSRDTRSGNTIYF. This chain links TRBV5-1 with TRBJ1-3, with D perhaps TRBD1 (6 bases). Germline assignment: CDR1 SGHRS and CDR2 YFSETQ. The CDR3 is made up of 17 amino acids. V lost 3 bases and J lost 0, with 16 bases in between. Full variable domain (missing parts from reference TRBV5-1 and TRBJ1-3): KAGVTQTPRYLIKTRGQQVTLSCSPISGHRSVSWYQQTPGQGLQFLFEYFSETQRNKGNFPGRFSGRQFSNSRSEMNVSTLELGDSALYLCASSSSRDTRSGNTIYFGEGSWLTVV.

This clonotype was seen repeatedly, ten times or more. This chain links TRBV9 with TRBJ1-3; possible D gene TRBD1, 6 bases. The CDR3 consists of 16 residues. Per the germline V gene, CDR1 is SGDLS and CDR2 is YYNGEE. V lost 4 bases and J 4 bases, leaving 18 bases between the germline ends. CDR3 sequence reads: CASSLNTGTSGNTIYF. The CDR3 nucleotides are TGTGCCAGCAGCCTTAACACAGGGACATCCGGAAACACCATATATTTT.

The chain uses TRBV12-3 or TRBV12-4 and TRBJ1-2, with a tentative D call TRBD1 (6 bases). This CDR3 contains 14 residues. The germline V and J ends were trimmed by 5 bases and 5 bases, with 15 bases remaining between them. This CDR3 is CASSILRGGYGYTF. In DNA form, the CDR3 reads TGTGCCAGCAGTATTCTCAGGGGAGGGTATGGCTACACCTTC.

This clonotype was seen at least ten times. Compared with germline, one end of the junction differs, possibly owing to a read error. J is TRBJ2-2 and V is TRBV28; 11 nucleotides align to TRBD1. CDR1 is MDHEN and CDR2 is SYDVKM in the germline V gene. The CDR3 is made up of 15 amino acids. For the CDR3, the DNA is TGTGTCAGCGGCGGGAGGGACAGGGGGACCGGGGAGCTGTTTTTT. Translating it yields CVSGGRDRGTGELFF.

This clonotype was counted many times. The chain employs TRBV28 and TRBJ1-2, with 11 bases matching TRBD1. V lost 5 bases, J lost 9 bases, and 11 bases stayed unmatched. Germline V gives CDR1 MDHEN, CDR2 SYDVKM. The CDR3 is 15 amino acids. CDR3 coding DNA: TGTGCCAGCAGTCAAGGACAGGGGGCGGAAGCAAGCTACACCTTC. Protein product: CASSQGQGAEASYTF.

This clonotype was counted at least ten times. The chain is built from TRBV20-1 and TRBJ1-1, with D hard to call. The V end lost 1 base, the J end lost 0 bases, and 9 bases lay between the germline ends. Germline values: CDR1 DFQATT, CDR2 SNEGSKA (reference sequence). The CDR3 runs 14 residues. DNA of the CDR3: TGCAGTGCTAGAGCTGACGGTATGAACACTGAAGCTTTCTTT. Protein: CSARADGMNTEAFF.

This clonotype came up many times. For the CDR3, the DNA is TGTGCCAGCAGCTCGAATACTCGCGAGCAGTACTTC. Its protein is CASSSNTREQYF. The chain is built from TRBV7-2 and TRBJ2-7; the D is unclear. This CDR3 comprises 12 residues. CDR1 and CDR2 (germline): SGHTA, FQGNSA. Trimming removed 4 bases at V and 6 bases at J, with 10 bases between.

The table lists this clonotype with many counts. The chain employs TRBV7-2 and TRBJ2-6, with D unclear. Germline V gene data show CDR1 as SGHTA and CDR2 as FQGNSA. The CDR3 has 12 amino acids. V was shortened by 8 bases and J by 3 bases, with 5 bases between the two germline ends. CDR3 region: CTSGGGANVLTF. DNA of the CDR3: TGTACCAGCGGTGGTGGGGCCAACGTCCTGACTTTC.

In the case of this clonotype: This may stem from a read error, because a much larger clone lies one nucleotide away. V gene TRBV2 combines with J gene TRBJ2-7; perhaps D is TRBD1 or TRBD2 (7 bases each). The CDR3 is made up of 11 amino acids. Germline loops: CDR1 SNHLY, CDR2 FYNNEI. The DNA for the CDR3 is TGTGCCAGCAGGGGGGGGACAGAGCAGTGCTTC. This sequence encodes CASRGGTEQCF.

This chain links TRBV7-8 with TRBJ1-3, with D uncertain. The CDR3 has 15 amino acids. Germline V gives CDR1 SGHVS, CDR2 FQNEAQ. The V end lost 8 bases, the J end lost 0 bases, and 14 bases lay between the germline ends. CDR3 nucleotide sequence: TGTGCCAGCGGCAGGCCACGCAGCTCTGGAAACACCATATATTTT. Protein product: CASGRPRSSGNTIYF.

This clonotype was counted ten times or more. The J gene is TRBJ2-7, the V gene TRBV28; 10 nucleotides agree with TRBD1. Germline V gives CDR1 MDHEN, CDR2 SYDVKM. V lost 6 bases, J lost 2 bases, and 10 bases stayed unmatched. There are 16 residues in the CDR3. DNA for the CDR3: TGTGCCAGCAGCGCTATCGGGACAGGGGTCGCCTACGAGCAGTACTTC. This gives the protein CASSAIGTGVAYEQYF.

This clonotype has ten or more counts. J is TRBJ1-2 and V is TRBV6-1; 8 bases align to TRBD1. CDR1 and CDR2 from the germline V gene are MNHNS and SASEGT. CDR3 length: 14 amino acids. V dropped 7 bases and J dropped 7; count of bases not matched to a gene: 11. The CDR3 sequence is CASKAAQGARGYTF. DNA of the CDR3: TGTGCCAGCAAAGCAGCGCAGGGGGCGCGTGGCTACACCTTC.

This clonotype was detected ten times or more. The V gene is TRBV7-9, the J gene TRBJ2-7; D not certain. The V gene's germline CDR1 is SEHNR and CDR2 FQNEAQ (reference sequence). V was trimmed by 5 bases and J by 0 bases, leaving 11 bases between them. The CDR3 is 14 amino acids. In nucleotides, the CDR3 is TGTGCCAGCAGCCTCTTTCCCAGCTCCTACGAGCAGTACTTC. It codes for CASSLFPSSYEQYF.

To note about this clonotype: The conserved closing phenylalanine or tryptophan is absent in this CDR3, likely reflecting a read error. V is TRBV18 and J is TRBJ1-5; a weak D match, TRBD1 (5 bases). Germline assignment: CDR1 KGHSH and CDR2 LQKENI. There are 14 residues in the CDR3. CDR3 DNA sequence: TGTGCCAGCTCGCCACGGGGGGGCAATCAGCCCCAGCATATT. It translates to CASSPRGGNQPQHI.

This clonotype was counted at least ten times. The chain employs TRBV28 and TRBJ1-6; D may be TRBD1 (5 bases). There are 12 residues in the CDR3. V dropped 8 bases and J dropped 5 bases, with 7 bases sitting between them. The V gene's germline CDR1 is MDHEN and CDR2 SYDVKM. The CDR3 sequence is CASGGNNSPLHF. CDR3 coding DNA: TGTGCCAGCGGGGGAAATAATTCACCCCTCCACTTT.

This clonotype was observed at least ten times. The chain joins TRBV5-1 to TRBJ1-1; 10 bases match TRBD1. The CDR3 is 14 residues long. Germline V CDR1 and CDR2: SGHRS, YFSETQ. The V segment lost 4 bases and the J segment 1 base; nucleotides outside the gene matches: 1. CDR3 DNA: TGCGCCAGCAGCAGACAGGGGGCGAACACTGAAGCTTTCTTT. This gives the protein CASSRQGANTEAFF. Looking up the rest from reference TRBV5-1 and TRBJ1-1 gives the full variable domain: KAGVTQTPRYLIKTRGQQVTLSCSPISGHRSVSWYQQTPGQGLQFLFEYFSETQRNKGNFPGRFSGRQFSNSRSEMNVSTLELGDSALYLCASSRQGANTEAFFGQGTRLTVV.

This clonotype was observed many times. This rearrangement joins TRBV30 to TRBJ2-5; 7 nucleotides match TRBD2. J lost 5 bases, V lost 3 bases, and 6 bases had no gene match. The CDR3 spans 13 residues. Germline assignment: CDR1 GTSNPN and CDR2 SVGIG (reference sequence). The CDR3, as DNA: TGTGCCTGGAGCGGCGGGGGTGGGGAGACCCAGTACTTC. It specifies CAWSGGGGETQYF.

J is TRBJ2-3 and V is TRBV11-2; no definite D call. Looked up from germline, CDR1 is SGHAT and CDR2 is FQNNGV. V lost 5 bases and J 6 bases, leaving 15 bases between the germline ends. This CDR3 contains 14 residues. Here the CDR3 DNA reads TGTGCCAGCAGCCATCGACCCTCCGGGGATACGCAGTATTTT. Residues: CASSHRPSGDTQYF.

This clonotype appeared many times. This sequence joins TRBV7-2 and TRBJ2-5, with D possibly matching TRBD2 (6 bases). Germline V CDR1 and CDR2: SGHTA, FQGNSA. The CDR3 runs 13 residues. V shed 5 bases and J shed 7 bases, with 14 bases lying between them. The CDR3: CASSPAAGGTQYF. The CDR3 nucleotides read TGTGCCAGCAGCCCAGCAGCCGGGGGGACCCAGTACTTC.

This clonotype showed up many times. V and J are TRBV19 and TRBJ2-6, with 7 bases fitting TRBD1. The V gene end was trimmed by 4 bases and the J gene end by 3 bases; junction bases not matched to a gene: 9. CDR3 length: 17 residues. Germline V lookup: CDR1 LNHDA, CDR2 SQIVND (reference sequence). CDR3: CASSTLTGIGGANVLTF. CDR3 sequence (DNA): TGTGCCAGTAGTACCCTGACAGGGATCGGTGGGGCCAACGTCCTGACTTTC.

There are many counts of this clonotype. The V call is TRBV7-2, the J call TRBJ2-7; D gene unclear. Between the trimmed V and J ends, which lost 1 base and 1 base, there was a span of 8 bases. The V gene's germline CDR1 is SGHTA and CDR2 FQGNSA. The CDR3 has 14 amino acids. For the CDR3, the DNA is TGTGCCAGCAGCTTAGACGGTCGATCCTACGAGCAGTACTTC. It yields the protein CASSLDGRSYEQYF.

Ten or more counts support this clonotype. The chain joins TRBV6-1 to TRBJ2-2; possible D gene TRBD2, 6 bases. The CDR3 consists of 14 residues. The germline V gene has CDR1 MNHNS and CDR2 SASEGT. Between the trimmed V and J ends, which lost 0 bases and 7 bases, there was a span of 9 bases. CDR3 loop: CASSEARGGGELFF. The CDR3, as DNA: TGTGCCAGCAGTGAAGCGAGGGGAGGCGGGGAGCTGTTTTTT.